This T cell receptor beta chain emerged from a study of cytomegalovirus exposure and HLA in healthy donors. The PCR employed 60 Vbeta primers together with 13 Jbeta primers. Clones were sequenced by immunoSEQ multiplex PCR, and TCRdb holds only the in-frame ones, with some missing. The sample includes about 160,000 clones, 75% to 80% of them seen just once. Study-wide results and limits: Later examination showed HLA-associated TCR beta chains had greater clonal expansion than equally common others. Later on, an analysis tied around 17,000 TCR beta sequences to HLA alleles at 0.05 false discovery rate.

This cohort consisted of healthy bone marrow donors. CDR1 and CDR2 from the germline V gene are SQVTM and ANQGSEA. The CDR3 loop spans 14 amino acids. V lost 7 bases and J 5 bases, leaving 18 bases between the germline ends. This clone came up once. The antigen remains undetermined. The rearrangement links TRBV29-1 to TRBJ2-1, with D maybe TRBD2 (6 bases). Sequencing input: PBMCs. This TCR derives from a woman between 40 and 55 years old in good health and CMV-seronegative. The CDR3 bases are TGCAGCGCCAAACCGGGACTCTCAAACAATGAGCAGTTCTTC. It translates to CSAKPGLSNNEQFF.